This TCR beta chain was documented in a study of shared clonotypes between healthy human individuals. About the research overall: Serving as donors were a couple of women and a few men, whose ages spanned 18 to 49.

Researchers partitioned CD4+ cells into CD45RA+ naive and CD45RA-negative memory subsets. Profiling relied on immunoSEQ multiplex PCR, and the TCRdb table lists in-frame clones only, not all of them. The sample has roughly 1,500,000 clones; 98% are singletons. Germline V CDR1 and CDR2: SGDLS, YYNGEE. Trimming cost V 5 bases and J 5 bases, with 15 bases left between them. The CDR3 is made up of 14 amino acids. The study, taken as a whole, reports: The study found lower generation probabilities in non-shared clonotypes than in those shared by all four donors.

Worth noting for this clone: The antigen is not known.

This receptor was identified in a man under 40 in good health. The V and J genes are TRBV9 and TRBJ2-3; a possible D gene is TRBD1 (6 bases). Input material: naive CD4+ T cells sorted from blood. This sample's subset: CD45RA+ positively selected. The DNA for the CDR3 is TGTGCCAGCAGAGAGGGGGTAGCTGGAGATACGCAGTATTTT. Protein: CASREGVAGDTQYF.